This passage covers 26 T cell receptor beta chains from one sample sequenced in a study of CD8 T cells in ankylosing spondylitis. In TCRdb, the 5' RACE reads were re-called with MiXCR into one record per CDR3 protein. The data hold 80,000 to 100,000 distinct CDR3 sequences, with roughly 8.3% observed a single time. The sequenced sample consisted of blood, either unsorted or a sorted T cell fraction (not recorded which). The receptors come from a male donor with ankylosing spondylitis or in good health (not recorded which).

The rearrangement links TRBV5-6 to TRBJ2-3; D might be TRBD1 (5 bases). V lost 2 bases, J lost 4 bases, and 11 bases lay in between. This CDR3 region has 14 residues. Germline V gene sequence: CDR1 SGHDT, CDR2 YYEEEE. In nucleotides, the CDR3 is TGTGCCAGCAGCTTTGGACATTCGTCAGATACGCAGTATTTT. It codes for CASSFGHSSDTQYF.

This clonotype was counted ten times or more. The chain joins TRBV12-3 or TRBV12-4 to TRBJ1-5; possibly TRBD1 for D (5 bases). This CDR3 spans 15 amino acids. V was trimmed by 0 bases and J by 7 bases, leaving 13 bases between them. The CDR3 protein is CASSLASAGRQPQHF. For the CDR3, the DNA is TGTGCCAGCAGTTTAGCGTCGGCAGGGAGGCAGCCCCAGCATTTT.

This clonotype was seen ten or more times. This chain uses TRBV7-2 with TRBJ2-3; 12 nucleotides agree with TRBD2. The CDR3 is 17 residues long. Germline trimming cut 5 bases from V and 8 bases from J; bases unmatched to any gene: 14. CDR1 is SGHTA and CDR2 is FQGNSA in the germline V gene. Here the CDR3 reads CASSPRTSGALGGTQYF. Here the CDR3 DNA reads TGTGCCAGCAGCCCCCGGACTAGCGGGGCCCTAGGAGGTACGCAGTATTTT.

This clonotype was recorded at least ten times. This chain uses TRBV7-9 with TRBJ1-1; the D is unclear. This CDR3 contains 15 residues. CDR1 is SEHNR, CDR2 FQNEAQ, per germline (reference sequence). V gave up 5 bases and J gave up 3 bases, with 16 bases separating them. CDR3 residues: CASSPPGPRDTEAFF. The CDR3 bases are TGTGCCAGCAGCCCCCCTGGGCCCCGGGACACTGAAGCTTTCTTT.

This clonotype was counted ten times or more. This chain joins TRBV29-1 and TRBJ1-1; D gene ambiguous. The CDR3 covers 12 residues. Trimming stripped 0 bases from V and 6 bases from J, with 8 bases between. CDR1 is SQVTM, CDR2 ANQGSEA, per germline. The CDR3 nucleotides are TGCAGCGTTGAAGATCAGTTCTCTGAAGCTTTCTTT. It codes for CSVEDQFSEAFF. The whole variable domain, filled in from reference TRBV29-1 and TRBJ1-1, reads SAVISQKPSRDICQRGTSLTIQCQVDSQVTMMFWYRQQPGQSLTLIATANQGSEATYESGFVIDKFPISRPNLTFSTLTVSNMSPEDSSIYLCSVEDQFSEAFFGQGTRLTVV.

In this sample, this clonotype turned up many times. The chain carries TRBV29-1 and TRBJ2-3; possibly TRBD1 for D (7 bases). The V gene's germline CDR1 is SQVTM and CDR2 ANQGSEA. V was clipped by 6 bases and J by 3 bases, with 19 bases between them. CDR3 length equals 15 residues. The CDR3 loop reads CSVDYRGFRTDTQYF. CDR3 DNA sequence: TGCAGCGTGGACTACAGGGGATTCAGGACAGATACGCAGTATTTT.

V usage is TRBV11-2 and J usage is TRBJ2-4; D is undetermined. From germline, CDR1 is SGHAT and CDR2 FQNNGV. The CDR3 totals 16 residues. The V end lost 3 bases, the J end lost 0 bases, and 12 bases lay between the germline ends. CDR3 sequence (DNA): TGTGCCAGCAGCTTGCATAGAAAACTAGCCAAAAACATTCAGTACTTC. Translated: CASSLHRKLAKNIQYF.

This clonotype was detected many times. The chain recombines TRBV25-1 with TRBJ2-3; 9 bases map to TRBD2. This CDR3 has 18 amino acids. After removal of 2 bases from V and 3 bases from J, the junction contained 12 bases not matched to a gene. Germline V gene lookup returns CDR1 MGHDK and CDR2 SYGVNS. CDR3 in DNA: TGTGCCAGCAGTGAACAGACTAGCGGAAGTCTTGGTACAGATACGCAGTATTTT. Translating gives CASSEQTSGSLGTDTQYF.

This chain uses TRBV6-1 with TRBJ2-1; D remains ambiguous. V dropped 10 bases and J dropped 8 bases, with 15 bases sitting between them. Germline CDR1 MNHNS, CDR2 SASEGT. This CDR3 has 12 amino acids. The chain's CDR3 is CATSTRPHEQFF. CDR3 nucleotides: TGTGCCACCTCGACCAGGCCGCATGAGCAGTTCTTC.

This clonotype was detected many times. The genes are TRBV4-1 and TRBJ2-1; D is uncertain. CDR1 and CDR2 (germline): MGHRA, YSYEKL. The length of the CDR3 is 17 residues. V was cut by 1 base and J by 6 bases, with 19 bases left in between. CDR3 sequence (DNA): TGCGCCAGCAGCCAAGTTACCGGGTCGAAAACCAGCAATGAGCAGTTCTTC. This sequence encodes CASSQVTGSKTSNEQFF.

This clonotype was seen at least ten times. The chain couples TRBV4-3 to TRBJ2-5; D is unresolved. V was clipped by 0 bases and J by 6 bases, with 17 bases between them. The CDR3 is 16 amino acids. Germline V gene lookup returns CDR1 LGHNA and CDR2 YSLEER. The CDR3 region has the DNA TGCGCCAGCAGCCAAGATTGGGTTGGGTTGGCTAAGACCCAGTACTTC. This codes for CASSQDWVGLAKTQYF.

This clonotype was counted ten times or more. The rearrangement links TRBV28 to TRBJ2-7, with 10 positions matching TRBD1. Germline V lookup: CDR1 MDHEN, CDR2 SYDVKM. This CDR3 comprises 18 residues. V dropped 2 bases and J dropped 5; count of bases not matched to a gene: 15. The CDR3 is CASSLTGTGAIGSDEQYF. The CDR3 coding sequence is TGTGCCAGCAGTTTAACCGGGACAGGGGCTATTGGGAGTGACGAGCAGTACTTC.

In its sample, this clonotype was seen many times. The chain couples TRBV27 to TRBJ1-4, with a tentative D call TRBD1 (5 bases). The CDR3 totals 15 residues. Trimming left V 3 bases short and J 5 bases short, with 13 bases between. Germline CDR1 is MNHEY and CDR2 is SMNVEV (reference sequence). The CDR3, as DNA: TGTGCCAGCAGTTTCCGGGACGGAGTCAATGAAAAACTGTTTTTT. Protein product: CASSFRDGVNEKLFF.

This clonotype was observed many times. V and J are TRBV6-1 and TRBJ2-7; 7 positions match TRBD2. The CDR3 has 14 residues. Looked up from germline, CDR1 is MNHNS and CDR2 is SASEGT. With 8 bases clipped from V and 7 bases from J, the junction kept 14 bases outside the gene matches. The CDR3 bases are TGTGCCAGCCACCCGGGACTACCAAATGGAGAGCAGTACTTC. This codes for CASHPGLPNGEQYF.

Ten or more counts support this clonotype. The chain joins TRBV5-1 to TRBJ2-2; the D gene is possibly TRBD2 (5 bases). V lost 7 bases and J 6 bases, leaving 13 bases between the germline ends. In germline, CDR1 is SGHRS, CDR2 YFSETQ. This CDR3 is 13 amino acids long. CDR3: CASGPSFAGELFF. For the CDR3, the DNA is TGCGCCAGCGGACCTAGCTTCGCCGGGGAGCTGTTTTTT. The full variable domain, in which reference TRBV5-1 and TRBJ2-2 provide the parts outside the CDR3, is KAGVTQTPRYLIKTRGQQVTLSCSPISGHRSVSWYQQTPGQGLQFLFEYFSETQRNKGNFPGRFSGRQFSNSRSEMNVSTLELGDSALYLCASGPSFAGELFFGEGSRLTVL.

This clonotype was counted ten times or more. The rearrangement uses TRBV7-2 and TRBJ2-1, with D perhaps matching TRBD1 or TRBD2 (5 bases each). The CDR3 runs 17 residues. Deletions cut 1 base from V and 2 bases from J, with 15 bases between. Germline CDR1 reads SGHTA; CDR2 reads FQGNSA. The CDR3 region is CASSLGVGRGTYNEQFF. CDR3 DNA sequence: TGTGCCAGCAGCTTAGGGGTGGGACGGGGTACCTACAATGAGCAGTTCTTC.

This clonotype was counted at least ten times. The chain is built from TRBV20-1 and TRBJ2-2; D assignment may be TRBD1 or TRBD2 (6 bases each). The V end was cut by 6 bases, the J end by 7 bases, with 18 bases between. The germline gives CDR1 DFQATT, CDR2 SNEGSKA (reference sequence). The CDR3 is made up of 14 amino acids. Here the CDR3 DNA reads TGCAGTGCGTCGAGACGGGGGCTTAACGGGGAGCTGTTTTTT. Protein: CSASRRGLNGELFF.

The chain joins TRBV6-5 to TRBJ1-5; no clear D gene. V was clipped by 3 bases and J by 7 bases, with 13 bases between them. The germline CDR1 and CDR2 sequences are MNHEY and SVGAGI. This CDR3 comprises 14 residues. The CDR3 is CASSYSSRAQPQHF. CDR3 sequence (DNA): TGTGCCAGCAGTTATTCGTCCCGGGCGCAGCCCCAGCATTTT.

This clonotype has ten or more counts. J is TRBJ2-3 and V is TRBV12-3 or TRBV12-4; 10 nucleotides agree with TRBD2. There are 15 residues in the CDR3. V was pared by 6 bases and J by 5 bases, with 8 bases of the junction left unmatched. The CDR3 sequence: CASRNLAGVGDTQYF. As DNA, the CDR3 is TGTGCCAGCAGAAACCTAGCGGGGGTTGGAGATACGCAGTATTTT.

This clonotype has a count of ten or more. The chain is built from TRBV2 and TRBJ2-1, with unresolved D. This CDR3 is 14 amino acids long. V was cut by 5 bases and J by 2 bases, with 10 bases left in between. The germline gives CDR1 SNHLY, CDR2 FYNNEI. DNA for the CDR3: TGTGCCAGCAGTCGCTCCTGGGCCTACAATGAGCAGTTCTTC. Translation: CASSRSWAYNEQFF.

Only a few counts were recorded for this clonotype. A junction end diverges from the germline sequence, so it may reflect a read error. The genes are TRBV6-1 and TRBJ2-7, with 10 nucleotides matching TRBD2. The CDR3 spans 15 residues. From germline, CDR1 is MNHNS and CDR2 SASEGT. CDR3 nucleotide sequence: TGTGCCAGCAGCGAAGGGCTAGCGGGAGCTTACGAGCAGTACTTC. This translates into CASSEGLAGAYEQYF.

The table lists this clonotype with many counts. This rearrangement joins TRBV5-1 to TRBJ2-1, with D tentatively TRBD1 (5 bases). Germline V CDR1 and CDR2: SGHRS, YFSETQ. V lost 2 bases and J lost 6, with 6 bases in between. This CDR3 region has 12 residues. CDR3 region: CASSLGVNEQFF. CDR3 coding DNA: TGCGCCAGCAGCTTAGGGGTCAATGAGCAGTTCTTC.

V is TRBV7-2 and J is TRBJ2-5; unclear D gene. This CDR3 has 13 residues. The ends were cut back, 2 bases at V and 1 base at J, with 5 bases in the middle. Germline V lookup: CDR1 SGHTA, CDR2 FQGNSA. The CDR3 sequence is CASSLRVQETQYF. DNA for the CDR3: TGTGCCAGCAGCTTAAGGGTCCAAGAGACCCAGTACTTC.

The sample holds many counts of this clonotype. The V gene is TRBV18, the J gene TRBJ2-3; D is unclear. Germline values: CDR1 KGHSH, CDR2 LQKENI. The V end was cut by 4 bases, the J end by 2 bases, with 16 bases between. The CDR3 contains 16 residues. Here the CDR3 DNA reads TGTGCCAGCTCACGGGGTAGCCCTCCCTTCACAGATACGCAGTATTTT. It is translated as CASSRGSPPFTDTQYF.

As to this clonotype: A much larger clone is a single base away; this may be a read error. The V and J genes are TRBV7-2 and TRBJ2-3; TRBD2 aligns across 10 bases. V lost 5 bases to trimming and J lost 0 bases; unmatched junction nucleotides: 5. The V gene's germline CDR1 is SGHTA and CDR2 FQGNSA. The CDR3 extends over 16 amino acids. The CDR3 spells CASSELAGNSTDTQYF. CDR3 bases: TGTGCCAGCAGCGAACTAGCGGGGAATAGCACAGATACGCAGTATTTT. Looking up the rest from reference TRBV7-2 and TRBJ2-3 gives the full variable domain: GAGVSQSPSNKVTEKGKDVELRCDPISGHTALYWYRQSLGQGLEFLIYFQGNSAPDKSGLPSDRFSAERTGGSVSTLTIQRTQQEDSAVYLCASSELAGNSTDTQYFGPGTRLTVL.

This clonotype was seen repeatedly, ten times or more. The CDR3: CASRSSGEGSIGEQYF. In nucleotides, the CDR3 is TGTGCCAGCAGATCATCGGGCGAGGGTTCAATCGGCGAGCAGTACTTC. The chain carries TRBV12-3 or TRBV12-4 and TRBJ2-7; possibly TRBD2 for D (5 bases). V was trimmed by 6 bases and J by 6 bases, leaving 24 bases between them. The CDR3 covers 16 residues.